This T cell receptor (beta chain) was obtained from a study of T cell responses to AZD1222 COVID-19 vaccine. The overall study: Recipients boosted at about 4 weeks or about 12 weeks are pooled.

Data came from immunoSEQ multiplex PCR; TCRdb stores just in-frame clones and leaves some out. The data contain 140,000 to 150,000 clones, roughly 92% of them singletons. Regarding the study as a whole: In all cases, repertoires were sampled only after the peak T cell response. Donors skewed white British and female; clonal diversity was possibly underestimated. Per reports, nearly half of all spike-specific TCRs target regions that are unmutated in variants.

This clone occurred a few times. Its antigen is still unknown. This clonotype was sampled from an adult in good health. The sample here was peripheral blood, taken on day 0 of AZD1222 vaccination.

CDR3 bases: TGTGCCATCGCCCCGTGGGCAGGCGGCTATAGCTACAATGAGCAGTTCTTC. As protein: CAIAPWAGGYSYNEQFF. The rearrangement joins TRBV10-3 to TRBJ2-1; D unresolved. The CDR3 has 17 residues. The germline V and J ends were trimmed by 8 bases and 3 bases, with 23 bases remaining between them. From germline, CDR1 is ENHRY and CDR2 SYGVKD.